A selection of T cell receptor beta chains follows, all from one sample in a study of blood T cell repertoires in COVID-19. The method was immunoSEQ multiplex PCR; TCRdb's version includes in-frame clones alone and lacks a portion of them. The sample lists 330,000 or so clones; about 90% were seen once. The sequenced sample was PBMCs or T cells enriched from blood (not recorded which). These receptors were obtained from a woman aged 30 to 39 who had recovered from COVID-19. Both conserved end residues are part of each CDR3. The order of the fields is clone size, D gene, CDR3 length, J gene, V gene, CDR3 DNA, CDR3 protein. The D gene is left open where the match is weak. Some rows have no size entry. The others give once, few or many, or a class for an expanded clone.

.,.,16,TRBJ2-1,TRBV5-4,TGTGCCAGCAGCGGTTACGGGACATCCTTGGTTGGCGAGCAGTTCTTC,CASSGYGTSLVGEQFF
.,TRBD2,15,TRBJ2-1,TRBV9,TGTGCCAGCAGCGTAGCCAGCGGGGGTGTGAATGAGCAGTTCTTC,CASSVASGGVNEQFF
.,TRBD1,14,TRBJ1-2,TRBV7-9,TGTGCCAGCAGCTTATGGAACAGGGGATATGGCTACACCTTC,CASSLWNRGYGYTF
.,TRBD1,15,TRBJ1-5,TRBV27,TGTGCCAGCAGGTCCGGGACAGGGGGAAATCAGCCCCAGCATTTT,CASRSGTGGNQPQHF
few,.,15,TRBJ2-7,TRBV5-8,TGTGCCAGCAGCTCGCGGCAGGGGACATCCTACGAGCAGTACTTC,CASSSRQGTSYEQYF
.,.,15,TRBJ1-2,TRBV6-2/TRBV6-3,TGTGCCAGCAGCCCCCGTTCGTCAGGGAACTATGGCTACACCTTC,CASSPRSSGNYGYTF
.,.,14,TRBJ1-1,TRBV5-1,TGCGCCAGCAGCTTGGGTGGGGCGAACACTGAAGCTTTCTTT,CASSLGGANTEAFF
once,TRBD2,16,TRBJ2-2,TRBV5-8,TGTGCCAGCAGTCTCGGGACTAGCCCTAACACCGGGGAGCTGTTTTTT,CASSLGTSPNTGELFF
.,TRBD2,15,TRBJ2-7,TRBV4-1,TGCGCCAGCAGCCAAGGACTAGCGGGAGGGGTCGAGCAGTACTTC,CASSQGLAGGVEQYF
.,.,17,TRBJ1-2,TRBV30,TGTGCCTGGAGGGTCATGAGGGTTTACGGTTCTAACTATGGCTACACCTTC,CAWRVMRVYGSNYGYTF
.,TRBD1,15,TRBJ2-7,TRBV27,TGTGCCAGCAGGATTTCCGGGACAGGGGCCGCCAAGCAGTACTTC,CASRISGTGAAKQYF
many,TRBD1,14,TRBJ1-5,TRBV2,TGTGCCAGCAGTACTGACAGGGACAGTCAGCCCCAGCATTTT,CASSTDRDSQPQHF
once,.,14,TRBJ1-3,TRBV27,TGTGCCAGCAGTTCGCAGGGGTCTGGAAACACCATATATTTT,CASSSQGSGNTIYF